These 27 T cell receptor beta chains were sequenced from one sample in a study of OX40 agonist ivuxolimab in advanced cancers. The repertoire was sequenced with immunoSEQ multiplex PCR; TCRdb's copy has only in-frame clones and lacks some. The sample holds about 140,000 clones, about 93% seen once. The sample consisted of CD4+ or CD8+ T cells sorted from blood, taken in a trial of the OX40 agonist ivuxolimab. These receptors were collected from an adult with an advanced solid tumor such as melanoma, head and neck, liver or kidney cancer.

The gene calls are TRBV11-2 and TRBJ2-1, with 10 bases identical to TRBD1. CDR1 and CDR2 (germline): SGHAT, FQNNGV. This CDR3 has 15 residues. The trim removed 6 bases at V and 3 bases at J, leaving 5 bases unmatched. The CDR3 nucleotides are TGTGCCAGCAGATCCGGGACAGGGGACTACAATGAGCAGTTCTTC. This translates into CASRSGTGDYNEQFF.

V and J are TRBV4-3 and TRBJ2-4, with a possible D match to TRBD1 (6 bases). Germline V CDR1 and CDR2: LGHNA, YSLEER. The CDR3 covers 16 residues. The V gene lost 4 bases and the J gene lost 0 bases, with 13 bases spanning the gap. The CDR3 DNA reads as TGCGCCAGCAGCCGTATAAAAGGGGGAGCCAAAAACATTCAGTACTTC. Translated, it gives CASSRIKGGAKNIQYF.

This chain joins TRBV4-3 and TRBJ1-5; no firm D call. The germline V gene has CDR1 LGHNA and CDR2 YSLEER. The CDR3 runs 14 residues. V lost 0 bases and J 6 bases, leaving 9 bases between the germline ends. The CDR3 nucleotides are TGCGCCAGCAGCCAAGATGCCCTGCCTCAGCCCCAGCATTTT. Amino acids: CASSQDALPQPQHF.

This clone has only one observation. This sequence joins TRBV9 and TRBJ1-3; D is unresolved. The germline V gene encodes CDR1 SGDLS and CDR2 YYNGEE. The germline V and J ends were trimmed by 2 bases and 3 bases, with 9 bases remaining between them. The CDR3 has 14 amino acids. The CDR3 here is CASSVRGFGNTIYF. For the CDR3, the DNA is TGTGCCAGCAGCGTTCGAGGGTTTGGAAACACCATATATTTT.

Concerning this clone: The junction shows a germline mismatch at one end, possibly a read error. This chain links TRBV28 with TRBJ1-3; D uncertain. Germline V lookup: CDR1 MDHEN, CDR2 SYDVKM. CDR3 length: 13 amino acids. The CDR3 loop reads CASSPSSGNTIYF. The CDR3 DNA is TGTGCGAGCAGCCCGAGCTCTGGAAACACCATATATTTT. Combining the CDR3 with reference TRBV28 and TRBJ1-3 gives the whole variable domain DVKVTQSSRYLVKRTGEKVFLECVQDMDHENMFWYRQDPGLGLRLIYFSYDVKMKEKGDIPEGYSVSREKKERFSLILESASTNQTSMYLCASSPSSGNTIYFGEGSWLTVV.

The gene calls are TRBV19 and TRBJ1-1; 8 bases are shared with TRBD1. Germline trimming cut 1 base from V and 1 base from J; bases unmatched to any gene: 11. CDR3 length equals 18 residues. CDR1 is LNHDA and CDR2 is SQIVND in the germline V gene (reference sequence). CDR3 residues: CASSIGQGAGPQNTEAFF. The DNA for the CDR3 is TGTGCCAGTAGTATAGGTCAGGGGGCAGGTCCCCAGAACACTGAAGCTTTCTTT.

The gene calls are TRBV2 and TRBJ1-2; 10 nucleotides align to TRBD1. The CDR3 loop spans 13 amino acids. The V gene's germline CDR1 is SNHLY and CDR2 FYNNEI. The V and J ends lost 10 bases and 4 bases, in that order; junction bases with no gene match: 6. CDR3 sequence (DNA): TGTGCCACCCAGGACAGGGGGACCTATGGCTACACCTTC. It specifies CATQDRGTYGYTF.

This chain connects TRBV4-2 to TRBJ2-7; TRBD1 agrees at 7 bases. Germline trimming cut 2 bases from V and 3 bases from J; bases unmatched to any gene: 7. CDR1 is LGHNA, CDR2 YNFKEQ, per germline. The CDR3 runs 15 residues. The CDR3 protein is CASSQRKGTVYEQYF. CDR3 bases: TGTGCCAGCAGCCAAAGAAAAGGGACAGTCTACGAGCAGTACTTC.

This clone was counted once. This chain joins TRBV6-5 and TRBJ2-1; D is uncertain. Germline lookup yields CDR1 MNHEY and CDR2 SVGAGI. This CDR3 region has 13 residues. The germline V and J ends were trimmed by 6 bases and 7 bases, with 13 bases remaining between them. For the CDR3, the DNA is TGTGCCAGCAGCCCGAGCCTTAGGAATGAGCAGTTCTTC. Its protein is CASSPSLRNEQFF.

This clone occurred once. The chain joins TRBV6-5 to TRBJ1-4, with D perhaps TRBD1 (5 bases). Germline CDR1 reads MNHEY; CDR2 reads SVGAGI. V lost 1 base, J lost 8 bases, and 11 bases lay in between. The length of the CDR3 is 14 residues. This CDR3 is CASSYLGLREKLFF. The DNA for the CDR3 is TGTGCCAGCAGTTACTTGGGACTAAGAGAAAAACTGTTTTTT.

This clone was seen only a few times. The CDR3 coding sequence is TGTGCCAGCAGTTTGAGGGGACAGTCCGATTATCAGTTCTTC. This sequence encodes CASSLRGQSDYQFF. The chain employs TRBV28 and TRBJ2-1; 7 bases agree with TRBD1. The CDR3 is 14 residues long. J lost 13 bases, V lost 3 bases, and 12 bases had no gene match. The germline V gene encodes CDR1 MDHEN and CDR2 SYDVKM. The full variable domain, rest sourced from reference TRBV28 and TRBJ2-1, is DVKVTQSSRYLVKRTGEKVFLECVQDMDHENMFWYRQDPGLGLRLIYFSYDVKMKEKGDIPEGYSVSREKKERFSLILESASTNQTSMYLCASSLRGQSDYQFFGPGTRLTVL.

The genes are TRBV6-4 and TRBJ1-5; D gene uncertain. Trimming stripped 3 bases from V and 0 bases from J, with 12 bases between. Germline V gene lookup returns CDR1 MRHNA and CDR2 SNTAGT. CDR3 length equals 16 residues. CDR3 protein: CASSETPKHSNQPQHF. The CDR3 DNA follows: TGTGCCAGCAGTGAAACTCCCAAACATAGCAATCAGCCCCAGCATTTT.

The V gene is TRBV19, the J gene TRBJ2-6; D not resolved. This CDR3 has 16 amino acids. Germline V gene data show CDR1 as LNHDA and CDR2 as SQIVND (reference sequence). The V end was cut by 3 bases, the J end by 0 bases, with 9 bases between. In DNA, the CDR3 is TGTGCCAGTAGTATCTTTTGGGACTCTGGGGCCAACGTCCTGACTTTC. Translation: CASSIFWDSGANVLTF.

This chain connects TRBV30 to TRBJ2-3; TRBD1 might be the D (6 bases). V was trimmed by 1 base and J by 6 bases, leaving 17 bases between them. Germline assignment: CDR1 GTSNPN and CDR2 SVGIG (reference sequence). The CDR3 runs 15 residues. The CDR3 loop is CAWSGQGHWLDTQYF. The CDR3 DNA reads as TGTGCCTGGAGTGGGCAGGGACATTGGTTGGATACGCAGTATTTT.

The chain is built from TRBV6-6 and TRBJ1-1, with 7 bases aligning to TRBD1. Per germline, CDR1 MNHNY and CDR2 SVGAGI (reference sequence). The CDR3 is 13 amino acids. V was pared by 5 bases and J by 6 bases, with 6 bases of the junction left unmatched. This CDR3 is CASSATGRAEAFF. The CDR3, as DNA: TGTGCCAGCAGTGCGACAGGGAGGGCTGAAGCTTTCTTT.

This chain uses TRBV10-1 with TRBJ2-4; no firm D call. The CDR3 has 14 residues. Trimming cost V 2 bases and J 0 bases, with 5 bases left between them. Germline V CDR1 and CDR2: WNHNN, SYGVQD (reference sequence). DNA of the CDR3: TGCGCCAGCAGTGAGAACGGAGCCAAAAACATTCAGTACTTC. This translates into CASSENGAKNIQYF.

This chain's CDR3 is CAWIRQMNTGELFF. As DNA, the CDR3 is TGTGCCTGGATCAGACAGATGAACACCGGGGAGCTGTTTTTT. The gene calls are TRBV30 and TRBJ2-2; weak D call: TRBD1 (5 bases). Trimming left V 4 bases short and J 1 base short, with 10 bases between. Germline CDR1 reads GTSNPN; CDR2 reads SVGIG (reference sequence). The length of the CDR3 is 14 residues.

The chain joins TRBV6-5 to TRBJ2-1; 7 bases agree with TRBD2. V lost 7 bases, J lost 0 bases, and 6 bases stayed unmatched. The germline CDR1 and CDR2 sequences are MNHEY and SVGAGI. The CDR3 totals 15 residues. The CDR3 nucleotides are TGTGCCAGCAAAGAAGCGGGAAGCTCCTACAATGAGCAGTTCTTC. Amino acids: CASKEAGSSYNEQFF.

This clone was counted a few times. The chain joins TRBV10-1 to TRBJ1-1; D perhaps matches TRBD1 (6 bases). Germline V gene data show CDR1 as WNHNN and CDR2 as SYGVQD (reference sequence). Trimming stripped 5 bases from V and 5 bases from J, with 12 bases between. The CDR3 consists of 13 residues. The CDR3 loop is CASSRGRRTEAFF. Written as DNA, the CDR3 is TGCGCCAGCAGTCGGGGGCGCCGAACTGAAGCTTTCTTT.

The chain combines TRBV7-3 with TRBJ1-1; TRBD1 might be the D (6 bases). This CDR3 comprises 19 residues. CDR1 SGHTA and CDR2 FQGTGA come from the germline V gene. Trimming left V 2 bases short and J 1 base short, with 23 bases between. The CDR3 sequence: CASSLSPTGLDGPNTEAFF. In nucleotides, the CDR3 is TGTGCCAGCAGCTTATCCCCTACAGGGTTAGATGGCCCGAACACTGAAGCTTTCTTT.

The chain combines TRBV27 with TRBJ1-3; no clear D. The CDR3 sequence is 15 residues long. V shed 1 base and J shed 1 base, with 8 bases lying between them. Per germline, CDR1 MNHEY and CDR2 SMNVEV (reference sequence). CDR3 bases: TGTGCCAGCAGTTTATATCCTCTGTCTGGAAACACCATATATTTT. This codes for CASSLYPLSGNTIYF.

This chain joins TRBV27 and TRBJ2-2; D unclear. Trimming removed 6 bases at V and 3 bases at J, with 5 bases between. Germline values: CDR1 MNHEY, CDR2 SMNVEV (reference sequence). This CDR3 has 12 amino acids. The CDR3 DNA reads TGTGCCAGCAGCCGCTACACCGGGGAGCTGTTTTTT. Translating gives CASSRYTGELFF.

The CDR3 DNA follows: TGTGCCAGTAGTATTTCAGGGATTCGGACAACTAATGAAAAACTGTTTTTT. It translates to CASSISGIRTTNEKLFF. The J gene is TRBJ1-4, the V gene TRBV19; D is possibly TRBD1 (5 bases). Trimming cost V 3 bases and J 0 bases, with 14 bases left between them. The length of the CDR3 is 17 residues. Germline V gives CDR1 LNHDA, CDR2 SQIVND (reference sequence).

The V and J genes are TRBV2 and TRBJ2-2, with D possibly matching TRBD2 (6 bases). CDR3 length: 14 residues. Germline V gene lookup returns CDR1 SNHLY and CDR2 FYNNEI. V was trimmed by 6 bases and J by 4 bases, leaving 12 bases between them. The CDR3 bases are TGTGCCAGCAGGGGTAGCGGAGGCACCGGGGAGCTGTTTTTT. Translating it yields CASRGSGGTGELFF. Filled out from reference TRBV2 and TRBJ2-2, the complete variable domain reads EPEVTQTPSHQVTQMGQEVILRCVPISNHLYFYWYRQILGQKVEFLVSFYNNEISEKSEIFDDQFSVERPDGSNFTLKIRSTKLEDSAMYFCASRGSGGTGELFFGEGSRLTVL.

This chain connects TRBV5-1 to TRBJ2-7; D is ambiguous. The CDR3 loop spans 14 amino acids. Germline loops: CDR1 SGHRS, CDR2 YFSETQ. V lost 4 bases and J 1 base, leaving 12 bases between the germline ends. The CDR3 is CASSPRGDSYEQYF. CDR3 bases: TGCGCCAGCAGCCCCCGTGGCGATTCCTACGAGCAGTACTTC.

This clone appeared a few times. The chain uses TRBV11-2 and TRBJ1-6, with 7 bases that match TRBD1. The CDR3 loop spans 14 amino acids. Unmatched junction bases numbered 6, after V lost 7 bases and J lost 6 bases. Germline-derived CDR1 and CDR2 are SGHAT and FQNNGV. The CDR3 nucleotides are TGTGCCAGCACCCCGGGACAGTTTAATTCACCCCTCCACTTT. Its protein is CASTPGQFNSPLHF.

A few counts support this clone. The rearrangement links TRBV5-1 to TRBJ1-6, with 10 bases that match TRBD1. The V segment lost 0 bases and the J segment 8 bases; nucleotides outside the gene matches: 8. Per the germline V gene, CDR1 is SGHRS and CDR2 is YFSETQ. The CDR3 sequence is 17 residues long. This CDR3 is CASSLAFGDRGHSPLHF. The CDR3 DNA reads as TGCGCCAGCAGCTTGGCCTTCGGCGACAGGGGGCATTCACCCCTCCACTTT.